This T cell receptor (beta chain) was sequenced in a study of blood T cell repertoires in COVID-19. At the level of the study: The analysed material was cDNA or gDNA that came from T cells, B-cell-depleted T cells, or PBMCs.

The method was immunoSEQ multiplex PCR; TCRdb's version includes in-frame clones alone and lacks a portion of them. The sample shows around 90,000 clones, around 90% of them seen only once. The sequence derives from a male donor with acute or convalescent COVID-19. Sequencing was performed on peripheral blood.

The CDR3 loop is CASSGTGDFAEAFF. The CDR3, as DNA: TGTGCCAGCAGTGGGACAGGGGATTTCGCTGAAGCTTTCTTT. The J gene is TRBJ1-1, the V gene TRBV25-1; TRBD1 matches 9 bases. CDR3 length: 14 amino acids. J was trimmed by 6 bases and V by 4 bases; bases with no gene match: 6. Germline V gene data show CDR1 as MGHDK and CDR2 as SYGVNS.